The clone carrying this T cell receptor beta chain was recorded a few times. Its antigen is as yet unknown. Generated by immunoSEQ multiplex PCR, the TCRdb table keeps only in-frame clones and is missing some. The repertoire holds about 110,000 clones, with around 91% as singletons. This sample stems from a study of T cell responses to AZD1222 COVID-19 vaccine. Per germline, CDR1 MNHEY and CDR2 SVGAGI. Trimming cost V 8 bases and J 0 bases, with 5 bases left between them. This CDR3 has 12 residues. Regarding the study as a whole: Spike as a whole was targeted by vaccine-associated CD4 TCRs, dominant at 160-218 and 743-854. Spike-specific TCR breadth rose after two AZD1222 doses, and depth rose as well.

The chain combines TRBV6-5 with TRBJ1-3; no clear D gene. The sample was peripheral blood, taken on day 0 of AZD1222 vaccination. This receptor was obtained from an adult in good health. The CDR3: CASHSSGNTIYF. CDR3 bases: TGTGCCAGCCATAGCTCTGGAAACACCATATATTTT.